Listed below are T cell receptor beta chains from one sample, sequenced in a study of blood T cells in healthy people across ages. TCRdb reprocessed the 5' RACE reads with MiXCR, giving one entry per CDR3 protein. This table holds hundreds of thousands of distinct CDR3 sequences, about 54% found once. Sequenced material: blood. These TCRs come from a man aged 60-69 years in good health. Both conserved end residues are part of each CDR3. Each record gives: J gene, V gene, clone size, D gene, CDR3 DNA, CDR3 protein. The D gene is left open where the match is weak. Where a row states a size, it is once, few, many or the class of an expanded clone; other rows omit it.

TRBJ2-3 | TRBV7-2 | . | . | TGTGCCAGCAGCTACCAGCGGGGTCAGGGGGCAACAGATACGCAGTATTTT | CASSYQRGQGATDTQYF
TRBJ1-1 | TRBV19 | once | . | TGTGCCAGTAGTATTGGGGGAATGAACACTGAAGCTTTCTTT | CASSIGGMNTEAFF
TRBJ2-4 | TRBV6-6 | few | . | TGTGCCAGCAGTGACCCGACAGCAGCCAAAAACATTCAGTACTTC | CASSDPTAAKNIQYF
TRBJ2-7 | TRBV7-9 | few | TRBD2 | TGTGCCAGCAGCTCCCGACTAGCGGGGGGCCTAGTGGAGCAGTACTTC | CASSSRLAGGLVEQYF
TRBJ2-3 | TRBV11-2 | . | . | TGTGCCAGCAGCATTTTCTGGACCGGAGCCACGACTAGCACAGATACGCAGTATTTT | CASSIFWTGATTSTDTQYF
TRBJ2-2 | TRBV7-9 | . | . | TGTGCCAGCAGCTTGGCAGGGTCGAACACCGGGGAGCTGTTTTTT | CASSLAGSNTGELFF
TRBJ2-1 | TRBV10-3 | . | TRBD2 | TGTGCCATCAGTGACCCCTCAGCGGGGGTATACAATGAGCAGTTCTTC | CAISDPSAGVYNEQFF
TRBJ1-6 | TRBV7-2 | . | TRBD1 | TGTGCCAGCAGCCTGACAGGGACTTCACCCCTCCACTTT | CASSLTGTSPLHF
TRBJ1-1 | TRBV28 | few | . | TGTGCCAGCAGTTTATGGGGGGGCGCGGACACTGAAGCTTTCTTT | CASSLWGGADTEAFF
TRBJ2-5 | TRBV7-6 | . | . | TGTGCCAGCAGTATAGCTCAAGAGACCCAGTACTTC | CASSIAQETQYF
TRBJ2-7 | TRBV10-2 | . | . | TGCGCCAGCAGTGTTTTAGGGAGAAGGTACGAGCAGTACTTC | CASSVLGRRYEQYF
TRBJ2-3 | TRBV5-1 | . | TRBD2 | TGCGCCAGCAGCTTGTGGCTAGCGGGGGGTCCTAGCACAGATACGCAGTATTTT | CASSLWLAGGPSTDTQYF
TRBJ2-1 | TRBV12-3/TRBV12-4 | few | . | TGTGCCAGCAGTTTACTGGGGAGTGAGCAGTTCTTC | CASSLLGSEQFF
TRBJ2-7 | TRBV27 | . | TRBD1 | TGTGCCAGCAGTGCATCCGGGACAGGGGGCAACGAGCAGTACTTC | CASSASGTGGNEQYF
TRBJ2-7 | TRBV20-1 | . | . | TGCAGTGCTTTGAAACCGGGGGCGGGGCGAGAGCAGTACTTC | CSALKPGAGREQYF
TRBJ2-1 | TRBV18 | few | . | TGTGCCAGCTCACCACCGGAAGGAACTTGGGACAATGAGCAGTTCTTC | CASSPPEGTWDNEQFF
TRBJ2-5 | TRBV11-2 | . | . | TGTGCCAGCAGCTTAGGGGCCGAGCATCAAGAGACCCAGTACTTC | CASSLGAEHQETQYF
TRBJ2-5 | TRBV3-1 | few | . | TGTGCCAGCAGCCAGACCCAGTACTTC | CASSQTQYF
TRBJ2-3 | TRBV20-1 | once | TRBD1 | TGCAGTGCTCTAAATGGACAGGGGGGCACAGATACGCAGTATTTT | CSALNGQGGTDTQYF
TRBJ2-3 | TRBV6-2/TRBV6-3 | few | TRBD1 | TGTGCCAGCAGGCCTACAGGGGCAGATACGCAGTATTTT | CASRPTGADTQYF
TRBJ2-7 | TRBV20-1 | . | TRBD2 | TGCAGTGCATATTTCAGCGGGGGGGCAGGCGAGCAGTACTTC | CSAYFSGGAGEQYF
TRBJ1-2 | TRBV5-1 | . | TRBD1 | TGCGCCAGCAGCTCGCCCCCACCCGCAGACAGGGGAGGTGGCTACACCTTC | CASSSPPPADRGGGYTF
TRBJ1-6 | TRBV2 | . | . | TGTGCCAGCAGTGAAGCGCTGCATTCACCCCTCCACTTT | CASSEALHSPLHF
TRBJ1-4 | TRBV7-9 | once | . | TGTGCCAGCAGCTTACATGGGGGGCGTGAAAAACTGTTTTTT | CASSLHGGREKLFF
TRBJ2-1 | TRBV13 | . | TRBD1 | TGCGCCAGCAGCTCAACCCTGACAGGGGGAAACTACAATGAGCAGTTCTTC | CASSSTLTGGNYNEQFF